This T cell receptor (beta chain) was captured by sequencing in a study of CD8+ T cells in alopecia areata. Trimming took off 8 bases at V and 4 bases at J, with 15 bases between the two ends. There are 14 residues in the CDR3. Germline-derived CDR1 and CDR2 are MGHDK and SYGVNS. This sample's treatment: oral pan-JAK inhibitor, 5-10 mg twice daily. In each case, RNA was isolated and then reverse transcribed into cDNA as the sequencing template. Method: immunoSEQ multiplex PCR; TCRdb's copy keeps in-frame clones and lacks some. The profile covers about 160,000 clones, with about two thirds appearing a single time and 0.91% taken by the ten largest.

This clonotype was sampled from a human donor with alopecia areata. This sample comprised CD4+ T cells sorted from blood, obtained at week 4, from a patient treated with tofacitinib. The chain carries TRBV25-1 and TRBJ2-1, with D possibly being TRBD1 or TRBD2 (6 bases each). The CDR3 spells CASLEGGRYNEQFF. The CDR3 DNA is TGTGCCAGCCTTGAAGGGGGGAGGTACAATGAGCAGTTCTTC.